The 5 T cell receptor beta chains listed next were all sequenced from one sample in a study of T cell responses to AZD1222 COVID-19 vaccine. Generated by immunoSEQ multiplex PCR, the TCRdb table keeps only in-frame clones and is missing some. Here the sample spans tens of thousands of clones, 90% being singletons. The sample in question was peripheral blood, obtained on day 0 of AZD1222 vaccination. The receptor source for this set is an adult in good health.

This chain joins TRBV2 and TRBJ2-7; the D gene is possibly TRBD2 (6 bases). CDR3 length: 12 amino acids. The V and J ends lost 11 bases and 6 bases respectively, with 17 bases between them. Germline V gene sequence: CDR1 SNHLY, CDR2 FYNNEI. The CDR3 DNA is TGTGCCTCCCGAGGGCTCGGGGGCGAGCAGTACTTC. This encodes CASRGLGGEQYF.

J is TRBJ2-1 and V is TRBV9; a possible D gene is TRBD1 (5 bases). The CDR3 runs to 14 residues. Trimming left V 3 bases short and J 11 bases short, with 18 bases between. CDR1 and CDR2 (germline): SGDLS, YYNGEE. The DNA of the CDR3 is TGTGCCAGCAGCGATCCGGCAGGGTCTAGAAAGCAGTTCTTC. This translates into CASSDPAGSRKQFF.

The chain carries TRBV7-2 and TRBJ1-2, with D unclear. This CDR3 comprises 15 residues. CDR1 and CDR2 from the germline V gene are SGHTA and FQGNSA. V was cut by 8 bases and J by 3 bases, with 19 bases left in between. This CDR3 is CASRLEGTRYYGYTF. CDR3 DNA sequence: TGTGCCAGCCGCCTGGAGGGCACGCGGTACTATGGCTACACCTTC.

The V and J genes are TRBV7-9 and TRBJ1-3; tentatively, D is TRBD1 (5 bases). Germline CDR1 reads SEHNR; CDR2 reads FQNEAQ (reference sequence). The CDR3 covers 16 residues. V lost 1 base and J lost 0, with 10 bases in between. The CDR3 nucleotides are TGTGCCAGCAGCTTAGAGGGGACCGTCTCTGGAAACACCATATATTTT. Its protein is CASSLEGTVSGNTIYF.

The rearrangement uses TRBV7-2 and TRBJ1-2; no clear D gene. V was clipped by 1 base and J by 9 bases, with 9 bases between them. The CDR3 is made up of 12 amino acids. CDR1 is SGHTA, CDR2 FQGNSA, per germline. This CDR3 reads CASSLGDFSYTF. Here the CDR3 DNA reads TGTGCCAGCAGCTTAGGGGATTTCAGCTACACCTTC.